The 16 T cell receptor beta chains given below trace back to one sample, sequenced in a study of blood T cell repertoires in COVID-19. TCRdb keeps only in-frame clones here, not all; method: immunoSEQ multiplex PCR. Found here are hundreds of thousands of clones, 70% to 90% of them singletons; the top ten hold roughly 2.2%. Sequenced material: PBMCs or T cells enriched from blood (not recorded which). The receptors were gathered from a man aged 25-45 years who had recovered from COVID-19.

This clone was observed a single time. This sequence joins TRBV29-1 and TRBJ2-7; D might be TRBD1 (6 bases). This CDR3 region has 13 residues. The ends were cut back, 4 bases at V and 5 bases at J, with 15 bases in the middle. Germline CDR1 is SQVTM and CDR2 is ANQGSEA. CDR3 sequence reads: CSVGGQGIDEQYF. In nucleotides, the CDR3 is TGCAGCGTTGGCGGGCAGGGGATCGACGAGCAGTACTTC.

V and J are TRBV30 and TRBJ2-1, with a weak D call TRBD2 (6 bases). This CDR3 contains 17 residues. Trimming cost V 1 base and J 1 base, with 17 bases left between them. From germline, CDR1 is GTSNPN and CDR2 SVGIG (reference sequence). CDR3 in amino acids: CAWSANTRGGSYNEQFF. As DNA, the CDR3 is TGTGCCTGGAGTGCAAATACACGGGGAGGATCCTACAATGAGCAGTTCTTC.

The chain links TRBV7-9 to TRBJ2-3; D is ambiguous. The CDR3 is made up of 14 amino acids. Germline-derived CDR1 and CDR2 are SEHNR and FQNEAQ (reference sequence). V was shortened by 1 base and J by 4 bases, with 9 bases between the two germline ends. The CDR3 region has the DNA TGTGCCAGCAGCTTAGTAGTCCTGTCAGATACGCAGTATTTT. Encoded protein: CASSLVVLSDTQYF.

This clone occurred a few times. The rearrangement links TRBV19 to TRBJ1-3; maybe TRBD1 (5 bases). Germline CDR1 reads LNHDA; CDR2 reads SQIVND (reference sequence). V lost 3 bases, J lost 3 bases, and 9 bases lay in between. The CDR3 is 14 residues long. CDR3 loop: CASSIQGDGNTIYF. In DNA form, the CDR3 reads TGTGCCAGTAGTATCCAGGGCGATGGAAACACCATATATTTT.

This sequence joins TRBV25-1 and TRBJ1-1, with TRBD1 matching 9 bases. The CDR3 consists of 13 residues. With 6 bases clipped from V and 5 bases from J, the junction kept 4 bases outside the gene matches. Germline loops: CDR1 MGHDK, CDR2 SYGVNS. CDR3 nucleotide sequence: TGTGCCAGCAGGGGGACAGGGCAGACTGAAGCTTTCTTT. Translated: CASRGTGQTEAFF.

The J gene is TRBJ1-1, the V gene TRBV27, with a weak D call TRBD1 (6 bases). Germline lookup yields CDR1 MNHEY and CDR2 SMNVEV (reference sequence). The CDR3 runs to 14 residues. V was cut by 6 bases and J by 1 base, with 12 bases left in between. CDR3 DNA sequence: TGTGCCAGCAGGAGACAGGCATCGAACACTGAAGCTTTCTTT. Amino acid sequence: CASRRQASNTEAFF.

The rearrangement uses TRBV12-3 or TRBV12-4 and TRBJ1-1; weak D call: TRBD1 (5 bases). The CDR3 has 13 residues. V was trimmed by 6 bases and J by 11 bases, leaving 19 bases between them. CDR3 DNA: TGTGCCAGCAGAACAAACCCAGCCGGGGGGGCTTTCTTT. This codes for CASRTNPAGGAFF.

J is TRBJ2-2 and V is TRBV29-1, with 9 bases that match TRBD2. CDR1 is SQVTM, CDR2 ANQGSEA, per germline. The CDR3 covers 15 residues. V lost 7 bases and J lost 6; bases outside the gene matches: 12. The CDR3 reads CSGVGLAGGAGELFF. The CDR3 DNA sequence: TGCAGCGGGGTGGGCCTCGCGGGGGGGGCCGGGGAGCTGTTTTTT.

The rearrangement joins TRBV9 to TRBJ2-3, with 8 bases lining up with TRBD1. The trim removed 3 bases at V and 5 bases at J, leaving 11 bases unmatched. There are 16 residues in the CDR3. CDR1 and CDR2 (germline): SGDLS, YYNGEE. Here the CDR3 reads CASSGPNDRGIDTQYF. The CDR3 DNA sequence: TGTGCCAGCAGCGGACCAAATGACAGGGGAATAGATACGCAGTATTTT.

This clone was counted between two and nine times. The chain couples TRBV12-3 or TRBV12-4 to TRBJ1-1; possible D gene TRBD1, 6 bases. V was cut by 6 bases and J by 3 bases, with 11 bases left in between. This CDR3 spans 13 amino acids. CDR3 region: CASRNRVDTEAFF. CDR3 nucleotide sequence: TGTGCCAGCAGAAACAGGGTGGACACTGAAGCTTTCTTT.

The rearrangement joins TRBV6-2 or TRBV6-3 to TRBJ1-1; D uncertain. The V gene's germline CDR1 is MNHEY and CDR2 SVGEGT. V was cut by 1 base and J by 4 bases, with 10 bases left in between. This CDR3 contains 14 residues. The CDR3 reads CASSYYGEGTEAFF. The CDR3 DNA reads as TGTGCCAGCAGTTACTACGGGGAGGGCACTGAAGCTTTCTTT.

The chain is built from TRBV5-1 and TRBJ2-3; D unresolved. V lost 0 bases and J 4 bases, leaving 6 bases between the germline ends. This CDR3 has 13 residues. CDR1 SGHRS and CDR2 YFSETQ come from the germline V gene. For the CDR3, the DNA is TGCGCCAGCAGCTTGGGGGCCGCAGATACGCAGTATTTT. This codes for CASSLGAADTQYF.

The gene calls are TRBV6-5 and TRBJ1-2, with D unclear. The CDR3 is 12 residues long. The germline CDR1 and CDR2 sequences are MNHEY and SVGAGI. Trimming shortened V by 7 bases and J by 8 bases, and 14 bases separated the two germline ends. The CDR3 protein is CASTGSLWGYTF. The CDR3 DNA sequence: TGTGCCAGCACAGGCAGCCTTTGGGGCTACACCTTC.

This chain links TRBV6-5 with TRBJ2-6; D call uncertain. Germline-derived CDR1 and CDR2 are MNHEY and SVGAGI. The CDR3 runs to 13 residues. V dropped 6 bases and J dropped 5 bases, with 8 bases sitting between them. CDR3: CASRTDRANVLTF. In DNA form, the CDR3 reads TGTGCCAGCAGAACCGACAGGGCCAACGTCCTGACTTTC.

The chain joins TRBV11-2 to TRBJ2-2; a weak D match, TRBD1 (6 bases). The CDR3 runs to 15 residues. V gave up 5 bases and J gave up 5 bases, with 15 bases separating them. Germline V gene data show CDR1 as SGHAT and CDR2 as FQNNGV. CDR3 DNA sequence: TGTGCCAGCAGCCCCACAGGGATTGGGACCGGGGAGCTGTTTTTT. It codes for CASSPTGIGTGELFF.

This clone was picked up a small number of times. The V call is TRBV4-3, the J call TRBJ1-2, with 7 bases aligning to TRBD1. V dropped 4 bases and J dropped 4; count of bases not matched to a gene: 6. This CDR3 is 14 amino acids long. Germline loops: CDR1 LGHNA, CDR2 YSLEER. The DNA for the CDR3 is TGCGCCAGCAGCCCCCAGGCAGGGGGCTATGGCTACACCTTC. Its protein product is CASSPQAGGYGYTF.